What follows are 8 T cell receptor beta chains derived from one specimen sequenced in a study of STAT3 mutations in large granular lymphocyte leukemia. Whole-study findings and limits: At least one immunodominant TCR beta clonotype appeared in every T-cell large granular lymphocyte leukemia patient.

No antigen has been identified for these receptors. Produced via immunoSEQ multiplex PCR; TCRdb's table is partial and in-frame only. The repertoire consists of around 9,000 clones, with about 88% occurring once and the leading ten covering 70% to 90%. The sample was peripheral blood mononuclear cells. These receptors were obtained from a man older than 75 with T-cell large granular lymphocyte leukemia. Some clones in this sample may be carry-over from other donors' samples.

In its sample, this clone was seen a few times. The chain carries TRBV27 and TRBJ2-3; D is tentatively TRBD1 or TRBD2 (5 bases each). Per germline, CDR1 MNHEY and CDR2 SMNVEV (reference sequence). The CDR3 is 18 amino acids. The V gene lost 0 bases and the J gene lost 2 bases, with 18 bases spanning the gap. The CDR3 DNA follows: TGTGCCAGCAGTTTATCGGGGATGGGGGATGGCCTCACAGATACGCAGTATTTT. This translates into CASSLSGMGDGLTDTQYF.

The chain carries TRBV29-1 and TRBJ2-1; D is tentatively TRBD1 or TRBD2 (6 bases each). V lost 7 bases and J lost 0, with 13 bases in between. The germline V gene encodes CDR1 SQVTM and CDR2 ANQGSEA. The CDR3 spans 14 residues. Written as DNA, the CDR3 is TGCAGCGCCTCCGGAGGGGGCTCCTACAATGAGCAGTTCTTC. Amino acids: CSASGGGSYNEQFF.

The chain uses TRBV5-4 and TRBJ2-5; 9 nucleotides agree with TRBD2. The germline CDR1 and CDR2 sequences are SGHNT and YYREEE (reference sequence). J lost 4 bases, V lost 0 bases, and 7 bases had no gene match. This CDR3 has 16 residues. CDR3 residues: CASSLASSGVGETQYF. The CDR3 DNA follows: TGTGCCAGCAGCTTGGCGTCTAGCGGGGTTGGAGAGACCCAGTACTTC. The full variable domain, in which reference TRBV5-4 and TRBJ2-5 provide the parts outside the CDR3, is ETGVTQSPTHLIKTRGQQVTLRCSSQSGHNTVSWYQQALGQGPQFIFQYYREEENGRGNFPPRFSGLQFPNYSSELNVNALELDDSALYLCASSLASSGVGETQYFGPGTRLLVL.

The rearrangement uses TRBV7-8 and TRBJ1-1; D uncertain. Germline assignment: CDR1 SGHVS and CDR2 FQNEAQ. V was trimmed by 1 base and J by 1 base, leaving 4 bases between them. This CDR3 has 13 amino acids. The CDR3 loop reads CASSLEGNTEAFF. The CDR3 nucleotides read TGTGCCAGCAGCTTAGAAGGGAACACTGAAGCTTTCTTT.

The chain couples TRBV15 to TRBJ2-3, with TRBD2 matching 8 bases. J gave up 3 bases and V 1 base, and 9 bases lay outside the gene matches. The CDR3 runs 17 residues. Germline V gives CDR1 LNHNV, CDR2 YYDKDF (reference sequence). This chain's CDR3 is CATSRAAGGSSTDTQYF. Here the CDR3 DNA reads TGTGCCACCAGCAGAGCTGCGGGGGGCAGCAGTACAGATACGCAGTATTTT.

CDR3 bases: TGTGCCAGCAGCCGCTCCGGGGTGGGCCAAACCCCTCAGCCCCAGCATTTT. Its protein is CASSRSGVGQTPQPQHF. The chain couples TRBV27 to TRBJ1-5; unclear D gene. Germline CDR1 MNHEY, CDR2 SMNVEV (reference sequence). The CDR3 length is 17 residues. V was shortened by 6 bases and J by 6 bases, with 24 bases between the two germline ends.

In this sample, this clone turned up once. The chain employs TRBV11-2 and TRBJ1-6, with unresolved D. The germline CDR1 and CDR2 sequences are SGHAT and FQNNGV. Trimming took off 1 base at V and 9 bases at J, with 13 bases between the two ends. The CDR3 consists of 15 residues. The CDR3 DNA reads TGTGCCAGCAGCTTAGGGGGTGCGTCTTCTTCACCCCTCCACTTT. It encodes CASSLGGASSSPLHF.

This chain joins TRBV28 and TRBJ1-3; TRBD1 is a possible D gene (6 bases). In germline, CDR1 is MDHEN, CDR2 SYDVKM. Trimming shortened V by 10 bases and J by 5 bases, and 18 bases separated the two germline ends. The CDR3 loop spans 14 amino acids. The CDR3 reads CATMGAEVRNTIYF. DNA for the CDR3: TGTGCCACGATGGGGGCGGAGGTGCGAAACACCATATATTTT.